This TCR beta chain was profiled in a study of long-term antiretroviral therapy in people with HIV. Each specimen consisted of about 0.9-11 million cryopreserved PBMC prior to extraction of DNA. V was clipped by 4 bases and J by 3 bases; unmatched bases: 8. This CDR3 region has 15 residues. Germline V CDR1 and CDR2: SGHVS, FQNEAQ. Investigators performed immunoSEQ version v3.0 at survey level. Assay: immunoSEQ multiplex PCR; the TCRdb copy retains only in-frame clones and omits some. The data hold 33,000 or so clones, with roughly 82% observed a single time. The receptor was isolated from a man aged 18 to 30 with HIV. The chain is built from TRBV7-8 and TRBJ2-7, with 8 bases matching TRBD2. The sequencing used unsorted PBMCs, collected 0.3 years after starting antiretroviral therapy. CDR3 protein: CASSSGTSPFYEQYF. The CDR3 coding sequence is TGTGCCAGCAGCTCTGGGACTAGTCCCTTCTACGAGCAGTACTTC.